Following are 30 T cell receptor beta chains from one sample sequenced in a study of blood T cell repertoires in COVID-19. The protocol was immunoSEQ multiplex PCR, while the TCRdb copy is restricted to in-frame clones and leaves out a portion. The profile shows approximately 140,000 clones, about nine tenths of them singletons. The sequencing sample was made of peripheral blood. The origin of the receptors is a human donor in a cohort sampled during active COVID-19.

The CDR3 here is CASSAQRYPRAFF. The CDR3 DNA reads as TGTGCCAGCAGCGCCCAGCGATACCCGAGAGCTTTCTTT. The chain is built from TRBV3-1 (or the pseudogene TRBV3-2) and TRBJ1-1; D is uncertain. The V gene lost 5 bases and the J gene lost 10 bases, with 17 bases spanning the gap. This CDR3 has 13 residues. In germline, CDR1 is LGHDT, CDR2 YNNKEL (reference sequence).

The CDR3 sequence: CASIVGDRRTYNEQFF. The CDR3 coding sequence is TGTGCCAGCATAGTGGGGGACAGGAGAACCTACAATGAGCAGTTCTTC. This chain uses TRBV2 with TRBJ2-1, with 8 nucleotides matching TRBD1. The trim removed 7 bases at V and 2 bases at J, leaving 10 bases unmatched. Germline V CDR1 and CDR2: SNHLY, FYNNEI. This CDR3 is 16 amino acids long.

J is TRBJ1-1 and V is TRBV7-6, with a weak D call TRBD1 (5 bases). CDR1 is SGHVS and CDR2 is FNYEAQ in the germline V gene. V was shortened by 5 bases and J by 3 bases, with 16 bases between the two germline ends. The CDR3 loop spans 15 amino acids. CDR3 sequence (DNA): TGTGCCAGCAGCCTAATAGGTGGGGGGGACACTGAAGCTTTCTTT. The encoded protein is CASSLIGGGDTEAFF.

The CDR3 sequence is CASSNGGVYNEQFF. In nucleotides, the CDR3 is TGTGCCAGTAGTAACGGGGGGGTATACAATGAGCAGTTCTTC. The chain recombines TRBV19 with TRBJ2-1; TRBD2 matches 8 bases. The ends lost 4 bases at V and 4 bases at J; junction bases unmatched: 3. Per germline, CDR1 LNHDA and CDR2 SQIVND (reference sequence). This CDR3 has 14 amino acids.

This clone was counted once. The chain is built from TRBV6-1 and TRBJ2-3, with TRBD2 identical over 10 bases. This CDR3 has 16 residues. Trimming at V came to 4 bases and at J to 2 bases, leaving 6 bases not matched to a gene. The V gene's germline CDR1 is MNHNS and CDR2 SASEGT. The CDR3 reads CASSGWTSGYTDTQYF. The CDR3 nucleotides are TGTGCCAGCAGTGGGTGGACTAGCGGATACACAGATACGCAGTATTTT.

The chain uses TRBV3-1 (or the pseudogene TRBV3-2) and TRBJ2-7; 10 bases map to TRBD1. Germline lookup yields CDR1 LGHDT and CDR2 YNNKEL (reference sequence). V trimming: 1 base; J trimming: 9 bases; junction bases outside the gene matches: 9. CDR3 length: 15 residues. The CDR3 protein is CASSQGRDRGIPQYF. Written as DNA, the CDR3 is TGTGCCAGCAGCCAAGGCCGGGACAGGGGAATACCGCAGTACTTC.

The V gene is TRBV29-1, the J gene TRBJ1-1; possibly TRBD1 for D (6 bases). Germline loops: CDR1 SQVTM, CDR2 ANQGSEA. CDR3 length equals 14 residues. V lost 4 bases and J 2 bases, leaving 14 bases between the germline ends. For the CDR3, the DNA is TGCAGCGTTGTCCACAGAGGGGGTAACACTGAAGCTTTCTTT. It encodes CSVVHRGGNTEAFF.

This chain connects TRBV5-4 to TRBJ2-1, with D perhaps matching TRBD2 (6 bases). Germline V gene data show CDR1 as SGHNT and CDR2 as YYREEE (reference sequence). The CDR3 spans 14 residues. V was shortened by 2 bases and J by 7 bases, with 13 bases between the two germline ends. The CDR3 loop reads CASSFGGKANEQFF. The CDR3 DNA follows: TGTGCCAGCAGCTTCGGGGGTAAGGCGAATGAGCAGTTCTTC. The variable domain in full, completed from reference TRBV5-4 and TRBJ2-1, reads ETGVTQSPTHLIKTRGQQVTLRCSSQSGHNTVSWYQQALGQGPQFIFQYYREEENGRGNFPPRFSGLQFPNYSSELNVNALELDDSALYLCASSFGGKANEQFFGPGTRLTVL.

V is TRBV3-1 (or the pseudogene TRBV3-2) and J is TRBJ2-1; 9 bases map to TRBD2. The length of the CDR3 is 15 residues. CDR1 and CDR2 (germline): LGHDT, YNNKEL (reference sequence). The junction had 11 bases not matched to a gene; V was cut back by 6 bases and J by 8 bases. This chain's CDR3 is CASRRLAARVDEQFF. CDR3 sequence (DNA): TGTGCCAGCAGGCGACTAGCGGCCCGTGTCGATGAGCAGTTCTTC.

The chain couples TRBV3-1 (or the pseudogene TRBV3-2) to TRBJ2-7, with D tentatively TRBD1 (5 bases). The CDR3 covers 14 residues. V was trimmed by 2 bases and J by 4 bases, leaving 12 bases between them. Germline V gene data show CDR1 as LGHDT and CDR2 as YNNKEL (reference sequence). CDR3 DNA: TGTGCCAGCAGCCAAACGACAGTACCGTACGAGCAGTACTTC. Amino acids: CASSQTTVPYEQYF.

The chain's CDR3 is CASSPTGSTNEKLFF. In DNA, the CDR3 is TGTGCCAGCTCACCCACAGGTTCAACTAATGAAAAACTGTTTTTT. V gene TRBV18 combines with J gene TRBJ1-4, with D possibly being TRBD1 (5 bases). V was pared by 3 bases and J by 0 bases, with 8 bases between. CDR3 size: 15 residues. Germline lookup yields CDR1 KGHSH and CDR2 LQKENI.

The chain recombines TRBV19 with TRBJ1-5; tentative D call: TRBD1 (5 bases). Trimming stripped 7 bases from V and 0 bases from J, with 10 bases between. CDR1 and CDR2 from the germline V gene are LNHDA and SQIVND (reference sequence). The CDR3 loop spans 14 amino acids. The CDR3: CASMGTDSNQPQHF. The CDR3, as DNA: TGTGCCAGTATGGGGACTGATAGCAATCAGCCCCAGCATTTT.

This clone was recorded only once. The chain links TRBV29-1 to TRBJ2-3; 8 positions match TRBD1. The ends lost 3 bases at V and 2 bases at J; junction bases unmatched: 4. This CDR3 is built from 14 residues. Looked up from germline, CDR1 is SQVTM and CDR2 is ANQGSEA. The CDR3 DNA sequence: TGCAGCGTTGACAGGACAGGGACCACAGATACGCAGTATTTT. This translates into CSVDRTGTTDTQYF.

The V call is TRBV10-1, the J call TRBJ1-6; 8 bases are a match to TRBD1. V lost 3 bases to trimming and J lost 7 bases; unmatched junction nucleotides: 2. This CDR3 has 14 residues. Germline CDR1 is WNHNN and CDR2 is SYGVQD (reference sequence). The DNA of the CDR3 is TGCGCCAGCAGTGATGGGGACAGGAATTCACCCCTCCACTTT. It codes for CASSDGDRNSPLHF.

This chain connects TRBV5-1 to TRBJ1-5; D unclear. Between the trimmed V and J ends, which lost 2 bases and 4 bases, there was a span of 10 bases. CDR1 and CDR2 from the germline V gene are SGHRS and YFSETQ. The CDR3 is made up of 14 amino acids. CDR3 DNA sequence: TGCGCCAGCAGCTTATCGGGAGGGAATCAGCCCCAGCATTTT. Protein: CASSLSGGNQPQHF.

This clone has only a few counts. V is TRBV4-1 and J is TRBJ2-1, with TRBD2 identical over 7 bases. CDR3 size: 16 residues. J was trimmed by 10 bases and V by 0 bases; bases with no gene match: 12. Germline CDR1 and CDR2: MGHRA and YSYEKL. The CDR3 nucleotides read TGCGCCAGCAGCCAAGATCACGAGCGGGGAACGAGGGAGCAGTTCTTC. Its protein is CASSQDHERGTREQFF.

The DNA of the CDR3 is TGTGCCAGCAGCGCCTGGGGGACTAGCGGCTACAATGAGCAGTTCTTC. Its translation is CASSAWGTSGYNEQFF. V and J are TRBV9 and TRBJ2-1, with 11 bases matching TRBD2. Germline assignment: CDR1 SGDLS and CDR2 YYNGEE. This CDR3 is built from 16 residues. Trimming removed 3 bases from V and 3 bases from J; junction bases left unmatched: 5.

The V call is TRBV10-3, the J call TRBJ2-5; possible D gene TRBD1, 5 bases. Trimming took 4 bases from V and 1 from J, leaving 7 bases between them. This CDR3 region has 13 residues. Germline-derived CDR1 and CDR2 are ENHRY and SYGVKD. CDR3 protein: CAISGGVQETQYF. The CDR3 coding sequence is TGTGCCATCAGTGGGGGCGTCCAAGAGACCCAGTACTTC.

DNA for the CDR3: TGTGCCAGCAGCTTAGCGGGACAGGGGGCGAGAAATTCACCCCTCCACTTT. This translates into CASSLAGQGARNSPLHF. The chain carries TRBV7-9 and TRBJ1-6, with 12 bases aligning to TRBD1. The CDR3 runs to 17 residues. CDR1 and CDR2 from the germline V gene are SEHNR and FQNEAQ (reference sequence). V dropped 0 bases and J dropped 7; count of bases not matched to a gene: 4.

The CDR3 bases are TGTGCCAGCAAGGGGTTGGATACGCAGTATTTT. As protein: CASKGLDTQYF. The chain couples TRBV2 to TRBJ2-3; possibly TRBD1 for D (5 bases). The CDR3 length is 11 residues. V lost 7 bases and J 6 bases, leaving 8 bases between the germline ends. Germline V gene lookup returns CDR1 SNHLY and CDR2 FYNNEI.

This chain uses TRBV2 with TRBJ1-6; D might be TRBD1 (5 bases). Trimming shortened V by 4 bases and J by 7 bases, and 14 bases separated the two germline ends. Per the germline V gene, CDR1 is SNHLY and CDR2 is FYNNEI. The CDR3 is 15 amino acids. The CDR3 region has the DNA TGTGCCAGCAGTGTGGGGCAGTACGCCAATTCACCCCTCCACTTT. Amino acid sequence: CASSVGQYANSPLHF.

This chain uses TRBV5-1 with TRBJ1-2, with D maybe TRBD1 (5 bases). The CDR3 is made up of 14 amino acids. Trimming left V 5 bases short and J 2 bases short, with 13 bases between. In germline, CDR1 is SGHRS, CDR2 YFSETQ. Here the CDR3 DNA reads TGCGCCAGCAGTCGGGAGGGGATGAACTATGGCTACACCTTC. The encoded protein is CASSREGMNYGYTF.

The V and J genes are TRBV4-3 and TRBJ1-4, with D perhaps TRBD1 (5 bases). Trimming removed 4 bases at V and 7 bases at J, with 19 bases between. There are 16 residues in the CDR3. CDR1 and CDR2 from the germline V gene are LGHNA and YSLEER. The CDR3: CASSPHGRVLFEKLFF. In DNA form, the CDR3 reads TGCGCCAGCAGCCCCCATGGCAGGGTCCTCTTTGAAAAACTGTTTTTT.

The rearrangement joins TRBV7-3 to TRBJ2-1, with TRBD2 matching 8 bases. J was trimmed by 5 bases and V by 4 bases; bases with no gene match: 10. CDR3 length equals 16 residues. From germline, CDR1 is SGHTA and CDR2 FQGTGA. CDR3 DNA: TGTGCCAGCAGCTCGCTCGGGGGGGCCTTCGACAATGAGCAGTTCTTC. It yields the protein CASSSLGGAFDNEQFF.

The chain recombines TRBV5-1 with TRBJ2-1, with a tentative D call TRBD1 (6 bases). The CDR3 extends over 14 amino acids. V lost 0 bases and J 5 bases, leaving 9 bases between the germline ends. CDR1 and CDR2 from the germline V gene are SGHRS and YFSETQ. CDR3 protein: CASSLVGANNEQFF. The DNA for the CDR3 is TGCGCCAGCAGCTTGGTGGGGGCCAACAATGAGCAGTTCTTC.

The chain couples TRBV5-4 to TRBJ2-1; 7 bases fit TRBD1. CDR1 is SGHNT, CDR2 YYREEE, per germline (reference sequence). This CDR3 contains 14 residues. V shed 4 bases and J 5 bases; nucleotides not matched to a gene: 6. Here the CDR3 DNA reads TGTGCCAGCAGCCCCGGGACAGTAAACAATGAGCAGTTCTTC. This encodes CASSPGTVNNEQFF. The whole variable domain, remainder taken from reference TRBV5-4 and TRBJ2-1, is ETGVTQSPTHLIKTRGQQVTLRCSSQSGHNTVSWYQQALGQGPQFIFQYYREEENGRGNFPPRFSGLQFPNYSSELNVNALELDDSALYLCASSPGTVNNEQFFGPGTRLTVL.

The chain joins TRBV5-6 to TRBJ1-3, with a possible D match to TRBD1 (5 bases). The CDR3 runs 18 residues. V dropped 0 bases and J dropped 2 bases, with 18 bases sitting between them. CDR1 and CDR2 from the germline V gene are SGHDT and YYEEEE. CDR3 region: CASSLDKGPGVTGNTIYF. The CDR3 nucleotides read TGTGCCAGCAGCTTGGATAAAGGTCCGGGGGTGACTGGAAACACCATATATTTT.

J is TRBJ2-7 and V is TRBV19, with D unclear. The CDR3 is 14 amino acids. Germline CDR1 and CDR2: LNHDA and SQIVND (reference sequence). V dropped 5 bases and J dropped 1 base, with 12 bases sitting between them. CDR3 sequence (DNA): TGTGCCAGTAGTCAACGGTACGGGTCCTACGAGCAGTACTTC. It codes for CASSQRYGSYEQYF.

A single count supports this clone. This chain connects TRBV5-1 to TRBJ2-1; D uncertain. Germline V gene data show CDR1 as SGHRS and CDR2 as YFSETQ. The CDR3 has 14 residues. The V end lost 3 bases, the J end lost 2 bases, and 9 bases lay between the germline ends. CDR3 in amino acids: CASSWRLAYNEQFF. The CDR3 nucleotides are TGCGCCAGCAGCTGGAGACTCGCCTACAATGAGCAGTTCTTC.

V gene TRBV7-2 combines with J gene TRBJ2-7, with 10 bases fitting TRBD1. CDR1 is SGHTA, CDR2 FQGNSA, per germline. The CDR3 loop spans 15 amino acids. The V and J ends lost 0 bases and 3 bases, in that order; junction bases with no gene match: 2. The CDR3 loop reads CASSLAGQGSYEQYF. The DNA of the CDR3 is TGTGCCAGCAGCTTAGCGGGACAGGGGAGCTACGAGCAGTACTTC. Supplemented by reference TRBV7-2 and TRBJ2-7, the full variable domain reads GAGVSQSPSNKVTEKGKDVELRCDPISGHTALYWYRQSLGQGLEFLIYFQGNSAPDKSGLPSDRFSAERTGGSVSTLTIQRTQQEDSAVYLCASSLAGQGSYEQYFGPGTRLTVT.